These 22 T cell receptor beta chains came from one sample sequenced in a study of response to subunit inactivated influenza vaccine. TCRdb passed the RT-PCR reads through MiXCR, listing each CDR3 protein once. Among about 190,000 distinct CDR3 sequences, around 14% were seen once, and the ten largest hold 26%. This specimen was CD8+ T cells sorted from PBMCs, taken 5 days after vaccination. Every receptor here comes from a man aged 50 to 59 who received an inactivated influenza vaccine.

The table lists this clonotype with a few counts. The chain has TRBV6-1 and TRBJ2-1, with 11 bases matching TRBD2. V gave up 5 bases and J gave up 6 bases; unmatched junction bases: 6. This CDR3 has 15 amino acids. The V gene's germline CDR1 is MNHNS and CDR2 SASEGT. The CDR3 spells CASSPGLADLNEQFF. The CDR3 DNA is TGTGCCAGCAGTCCGGGACTAGCGGACCTCAATGAGCAGTTCTTC.

This clonotype was picked up a small number of times. The V gene is TRBV20-1, the J gene TRBJ2-7; 8 bases fit TRBD2. The J segment lost 0 bases and the V segment lost 2 bases, leaving 3 bases of the junction unmatched. The germline CDR1 and CDR2 sequences are DFQATT and SNEGSKA (reference sequence). This CDR3 comprises 14 residues. CDR3 region: CSARTSGYSYEQYF. CDR3 sequence (DNA): TGCAGTGCTAGAACTAGCGGATACTCCTACGAGCAGTACTTC.

This clonotype was picked up a small number of times. The CDR3 here is CASSSTRTEQGAGANVLTF. The DNA of the CDR3 is TGTGCCAGCAGCTCCACAAGAACCGAACAGGGGGCTGGGGCCAACGTCCTGACTTTC. This chain joins TRBV11-1 and TRBJ2-6; 8 nucleotides align to TRBD1. Per the germline V gene, CDR1 is SGHAT and CDR2 is FQDESV (reference sequence). The CDR3 has 19 residues. Trimming took 4 bases from V and 2 from J; bases not matched to a gene: 13.

The rearrangement joins TRBV7-9 to TRBJ1-2; TRBD1 aligns across 7 bases. The CDR3 sequence is 15 residues long. Trimming at V came to 5 bases and at J to 1 base, leaving 7 bases not matched to a gene. Germline V CDR1 and CDR2: SEHNR, FQNEAQ (reference sequence). CDR3 coding DNA: TGTGCCAGCAGCCTGGAGACAGGGATTAACTATGGCTACACCTTC. Translated, it gives CASSLETGINYGYTF. The full variable domain, with the rest looked up from reference TRBV7-9 and TRBJ1-2, is DTGVSQNPRHKITKRGQNVTFRCDPISEHNRLYWYRQTLGQGPEFLTYFQNEAQLEKSRLLSDRFSAERPKGSFSTLEIQRTEQGDSAMYLCASSLETGINYGYTFGSGTRLTVV.

V gene TRBV6-2 or TRBV6-3 combines with J gene TRBJ2-7; 9 bases align to TRBD2. The J segment lost 3 bases and the V segment lost 2 bases, leaving 5 bases of the junction unmatched. Germline CDR1 is MNHEY and CDR2 is SVGEGT. The CDR3 is 15 amino acids. This CDR3 reads CASSYPREGDYEQYF. The DNA of the CDR3 is TGTGCCAGCAGTTACCCGCGGGAGGGAGACTACGAGCAGTACTTC.

This clonotype turned up a few times. The chain uses TRBV6-5 and TRBJ2-3; D may be TRBD2 (6 bases). The CDR3 length is 14 residues. In germline, CDR1 is MNHEY, CDR2 SVGAGI. V lost 4 bases, J lost 6 bases, and 14 bases lay in between. CDR3 region: CASSSGVGGDTQYF. The CDR3 region has the DNA TGTGCCAGCAGTTCCGGGGTTGGGGGGGATACGCAGTATTTT.

The chain links TRBV24-1 to TRBJ2-3; D is undetermined. Germline V lookup: CDR1 KGHDR, CDR2 SFDVKD. With 3 bases removed from V and 4 bases from J, the gap between germline ends came to 10 bases. There are 14 residues in the CDR3. For the CDR3, the DNA is TGTGCCACCAGTGATCTCCGAGGATCAGATACGCAGTATTTT. It translates to CATSDLRGSDTQYF.

This clonotype was observed a handful of times. CDR3 residues: CASTQWGGGPYNEQFF. In nucleotides, the CDR3 is TGCGCCAGCACCCAGTGGGGTGGGGGGCCCTACAATGAGCAGTTCTTC. The chain couples TRBV10-2 to TRBJ2-1, with D tentatively TRBD1 or TRBD2 (6 bases each). Trimming left V 7 bases short and J 2 bases short, with 18 bases between. Germline values: CDR1 WSHSY, CDR2 SAAADI. The length of the CDR3 is 16 residues.

This clonotype has a handful of counts. CDR3 sequence reads: CASTPTSGTSGVRTQYF. In DNA form, the CDR3 reads TGTGCCAGCACCCCGACCTCCGGGACTAGCGGGGTTCGGACGCAGTATTTT. The J gene is TRBJ2-3, the V gene TRBV28, with 13 positions matching TRBD2. Germline CDR1 MDHEN, CDR2 SYDVKM. With V trimmed by 7 bases and J by 9 bases, 16 bases remained unmatched. CDR3 size: 17 residues.

In DNA form, the CDR3 reads TGTGCAAGTGGGAGGGCGTTTTACGAGCAGTACTTC. Its translation is CASGRAFYEQYF. This rearrangement joins TRBV6-5 to TRBJ2-7, with 7 bases matching TRBD2. This CDR3 has 12 residues. Looked up from germline, CDR1 is MNHEY and CDR2 is SVGAGI.

The chain links TRBV7-9 to TRBJ2-7; D perhaps matches TRBD1 (5 bases). Trimming took off 5 bases at V and 2 bases at J, with 16 bases between the two ends. The CDR3 sequence is 15 residues long. Germline CDR1 reads SEHNR; CDR2 reads FQNEAQ (reference sequence). The CDR3 bases are TGTGCCAGCAGCCCCAAAGGGGCCTTCACCTACGAGCAGTACTTC. Its protein product is CASSPKGAFTYEQYF.

The rearrangement uses TRBV10-3 and TRBJ1-2, with a tentative D call TRBD1 (5 bases). Trimming took off 6 bases at V and 8 bases at J, with 19 bases between the two ends. The CDR3 loop spans 14 amino acids. Per the germline V gene, CDR1 is ENHRY and CDR2 is SYGVKD. The CDR3 sequence is CAISRGEPGMGYTF. CDR3 nucleotide sequence: TGTGCCATCAGCCGGGGGGAGCCCGGTATGGGCTACACCTTC.

Only a few counts were recorded for this clonotype. Here the CDR3 reads CASTSGRHHEQFF. The CDR3 DNA is TGTGCCAGCACGAGCGGGAGGCACCATGAGCAGTTCTTC. The genes are TRBV12-3 or TRBV12-4 and TRBJ2-1; 9 nucleotides line up with TRBD2. CDR3 length: 13 amino acids. V was clipped by 7 bases and J by 8 bases; unmatched bases: 6.

This clonotype was seen a handful of times. The chain is built from TRBV10-2 and TRBJ2-1; TRBD2 might be the D (6 bases). This CDR3 comprises 16 residues. Germline V gene sequence: CDR1 WSHSY, CDR2 SAAADI. Trimming removed 6 bases at V and 0 bases at J, with 15 bases between. In nucleotides, the CDR3 is TGCGCCAGCAGGGAGGGACCCCTAAGCTCCTACAATGAGCAGTTCTTC. It yields the protein CASREGPLSSYNEQFF.

This chain links TRBV28 with TRBJ1-1, with unresolved D. This CDR3 is built from 15 residues. Germline V lookup: CDR1 MDHEN, CDR2 SYDVKM. The germline V and J ends were trimmed by 3 bases and 1 base, with 12 bases remaining between them. The CDR3 DNA sequence: TGTGCCAGCAGTTTCTATACAGACCCGAACACTGAAGCTTTCTTT. Translated: CASSFYTDPNTEAFF.

This clonotype was seen a handful of times. The genes are TRBV7-9 and TRBJ2-2; D is unclear. Trimming shortened V by 5 bases and J by 0 bases, and 13 bases separated the two germline ends. This CDR3 contains 16 residues. Germline V gene data show CDR1 as SEHNR and CDR2 as FQNEAQ (reference sequence). The chain's CDR3 is CASSPDGGPNTGELFF. The CDR3 region has the DNA TGTGCCAGCAGCCCCGACGGTGGTCCGAACACCGGGGAGCTGTTTTTT.

Many counts were recorded for this clonotype. The rearrangement uses TRBV20-1 and TRBJ1-1; no clear D. CDR3 size: 12 residues. In germline, CDR1 is DFQATT, CDR2 SNEGSKA (reference sequence). Trimming removed 3 bases at V and 0 bases at J, with 5 bases between. CDR3 nucleotide sequence: TGCAGTGCTAGTAGGATGAACACTGAAGCTTTCTTT. This gives the protein CSASRMNTEAFF.

V and J are TRBV25-1 and TRBJ2-5, with TRBD2 matching 9 bases. The CDR3 extends over 16 amino acids. V lost 0 bases and J lost 1; bases outside the gene matches: 3. Germline CDR1 reads MGHDK; CDR2 reads SYGVNS. CDR3 nucleotide sequence: TGTGCCAGCAGTGAATACTCTAGCGGGACCCAAGAGACCCAGTACTTC. The encoded protein is CASSEYSSGTQETQYF.

The CDR3 DNA reads TGCGCCAGCAGCCTAGCGGGAGGTATCAATGAGCAGTTCTTC. Protein sequence: CASSLAGGINEQFF. The chain employs TRBV4-3 and TRBJ2-1; 10 bases are a match to TRBD2. Germline CDR1 LGHNA, CDR2 YSLEER. The CDR3 is 14 amino acids. Germline trimming cut 4 bases from V and 6 bases from J; bases unmatched to any gene: 3.

There are a few counts of this clonotype. The chain links TRBV6-1 to TRBJ1-1, with D tentatively TRBD1 (6 bases). CDR1 and CDR2 from the germline V gene are MNHNS and SASEGT. This CDR3 region has 14 residues. V dropped 5 bases and J dropped 5 bases, with 15 bases sitting between them. CDR3 in DNA: TGTGCCAGCAGTCCTACAGGGTATGGTACTGAAGCTTTCTTT. As protein: CASSPTGYGTEAFF.

Ten or more counts support this clonotype. The V gene is TRBV6-1, the J gene TRBJ2-1; 8 bases are shared with TRBD1. CDR1 is MNHNS, CDR2 SASEGT, per germline. V lost 4 bases to trimming and J lost 6 bases; unmatched junction nucleotides: 5. The CDR3 is 14 amino acids. In nucleotides, the CDR3 is TGTGCCAGCAGTGTAACAGGGGGTCTCAATGAGCAGTTCTTC. Residues: CASSVTGGLNEQFF.

The V call is TRBV5-1, the J call TRBJ2-5, with D possibly being TRBD1 (6 bases). V lost 6 bases and J lost 4, with 22 bases in between. Germline V gene data show CDR1 as SGHRS and CDR2 as YFSETQ. This CDR3 has 16 residues. The DNA of the CDR3 is TGCGCCAGCACCCCTCATGGGACAAGTAGAGGAGAGACCCAGTACTTC. Its translation is CASTPHGTSRGETQYF.